A single sample is the source of the 20 T cell receptor beta chains below, sequenced in a study of blood T cell repertoires in COVID-19. Sequencing used immunoSEQ multiplex PCR; TCRdb keeps in-frame clones, though not all of them. This table has around 220,000 clones, around 83% appearing once. The sequenced material came from PBMCs or T cells enriched from blood (not recorded which). These TCRs come from a woman in her 40s who had recovered from COVID-19.

The chain employs TRBV19 and TRBJ1-1, with 8 bases aligning to TRBD1. Trimming at V came to 6 bases and at J to 5 bases, leaving 11 bases not matched to a gene. This CDR3 has 15 amino acids. CDR1 is LNHDA and CDR2 is SQIVND in the germline V gene (reference sequence). CDR3 sequence (DNA): TGTGCCAGTAGCACCCCCAACAGGGGGAAGACTGAAGCTTTCTTT. Translating gives CASSTPNRGKTEAFF.

CDR3: CASSNERTGEQFF. The CDR3 DNA is TGTGCCAGCAGTAACGAAAGGACAGGGGAGCAGTTCTTC. The chain employs TRBV6-5 and TRBJ2-1; TRBD1 matches at 8 bases. Looked up from germline, CDR1 is MNHEY and CDR2 is SVGAGI. The V gene end was trimmed by 5 bases and the J gene end by 10 bases; junction bases not matched to a gene: 7. The CDR3 spans 13 residues.

V and J are TRBV30 and TRBJ1-3, with D possibly TRBD1 on 6 matching bases. Germline V gene lookup returns CDR1 GTSNPN and CDR2 SVGIG (reference sequence). Between the trimmed V and J ends, which lost 8 bases and 2 bases, there was a span of 16 bases. This CDR3 comprises 14 residues. CDR3 in DNA: TGTGCCAGCTTATCAGGGGTACCTGGAAACACCATATATTTT. As protein: CASLSGVPGNTIYF.

The CDR3 region is CASSQSTARRGTFF. The CDR3 nucleotides read TGTGCCAGCAGCCAGTCGACGGCTCGAAGGGGAACTTTCTTT. The genes are TRBV7-2 and TRBJ1-1, with D perhaps TRBD1 (5 bases). V was pared by 5 bases and J by 12 bases, with 22 bases between. Germline CDR1 SGHTA, CDR2 FQGNSA. The CDR3 extends over 14 amino acids.

The chain couples TRBV7-2 to TRBJ2-5; no clear D gene. The ends were cut back, 7 bases at V and 1 base at J, with 13 bases in the middle. The germline V gene has CDR1 SGHTA and CDR2 FQGNSA. This CDR3 has 14 residues. The CDR3: CASTDGPRQETQYF. CDR3 sequence (DNA): TGTGCCAGCACCGATGGGCCCCGCCAAGAGACCCAGTACTTC. The full variable domain, completed using reference TRBV7-2 and TRBJ2-5, is GAGVSQSPSNKVTEKGKDVELRCDPISGHTALYWYRQSLGQGLEFLIYFQGNSAPDKSGLPSDRFSAERTGGSVSTLTIQRTQQEDSAVYLCASTDGPRQETQYFGPGTRLLVL.

The gene calls are TRBV9 and TRBJ2-3, with 9 bases matching TRBD2. This CDR3 is built from 16 residues. Per germline, CDR1 SGDLS and CDR2 YYNGEE. V shed 0 bases and J 1 base; nucleotides not matched to a gene: 3. The CDR3 reads CASSVAGLAGTDTQYF. The CDR3 nucleotides read TGTGCCAGCAGCGTAGCGGGACTAGCAGGCACAGATACGCAGTATTTT.

This clone turned up a few times. V is TRBV19 and J is TRBJ1-2; a weak D match, TRBD1 (6 bases). Trimming cost V 6 bases and J 6 bases, with 14 bases left between them. The germline gives CDR1 LNHDA, CDR2 SQIVND (reference sequence). The CDR3 covers 13 residues. The CDR3 sequence is CASRQGSKDGYTF. In DNA form, the CDR3 reads TGTGCCAGTAGGCAGGGGTCCAAGGATGGCTACACCTTC. Supplemented by reference TRBV19 and TRBJ1-2, the full variable domain reads DGGITQSPKYLFRKEGQNVTLSCEQNLNHDAMYWYRQDPGQGLRLIYYSQIVNDFQKGDIAEGYSVSREKKESFPLTVTSAQKNPTAFYLCASRQGSKDGYTFGSGTRLTVV.

The V and J genes are TRBV13 and TRBJ1-6, with no clear D. Trimming took 0 bases from V and 6 from J, leaving 9 bases between them. The CDR3 loop spans 15 amino acids. Germline V CDR1 and CDR2: PRHDT, FYEKMQ (reference sequence). For the CDR3, the DNA is TGTGCCAGCAGCTTAGGCCCAGGCTTTAATTCACCCCTCCACTTT. This translates into CASSLGPGFNSPLHF.

This sequence joins TRBV25-1 and TRBJ1-1; D is perhaps TRBD1 (5 bases). The V end lost 2 bases, the J end lost 4 bases, and 11 bases lay between the germline ends. The germline V gene encodes CDR1 MGHDK and CDR2 SYGVNS. The CDR3 consists of 14 residues. The CDR3 coding sequence is TGTGCCAGCAGTGAAATGGAGGGACGCACTGAAGCTTTCTTT. Its protein product is CASSEMEGRTEAFF.

V usage is TRBV5-4 and J usage is TRBJ2-3; a possible D gene is TRBD2 (6 bases). With 4 bases removed from V and 3 bases from J, the gap between germline ends came to 15 bases. The CDR3 covers 15 residues. Germline V CDR1 and CDR2: SGHNT, YYREEE (reference sequence). The CDR3 loop is CASSLTGSSTDTQYF. The CDR3 DNA is TGTGCCAGCAGCCTCACCGGGAGTTCAACAGATACGCAGTATTTT. Full variable domain (outside the CDR3, taken from reference TRBV5-4 and TRBJ2-3): ETGVTQSPTHLIKTRGQQVTLRCSSQSGHNTVSWYQQALGQGPQFIFQYYREEENGRGNFPPRFSGLQFPNYSSELNVNALELDDSALYLCASSLTGSSTDTQYFGPGTRLTVL.

This chain joins TRBV9 and TRBJ2-1; 10 bases are a match to TRBD2. The V gene's germline CDR1 is SGDLS and CDR2 YYNGEE. V dropped 4 bases and J dropped 1; count of bases not matched to a gene: 5. The CDR3 runs 16 residues. CDR3 coding DNA: TGTGCCAGCAGCCCGGAAGCGGGAGGGTCCTACAATGAGCAGTTCTTC. Translating gives CASSPEAGGSYNEQFF.

This chain joins TRBV3-1 (or the pseudogene TRBV3-2) and TRBJ1-1; maybe TRBD1 (5 bases). V lost 1 base and J 5 bases, leaving 11 bases between the germline ends. The CDR3 runs to 14 residues. Germline V gives CDR1 LGHDT, CDR2 YNNKEL (reference sequence). The CDR3 sequence is CASSQVGGRTEAFF. CDR3 sequence (DNA): TGTGCCAGCAGCCAAGTCGGGGGTCGAACTGAAGCTTTCTTT.

The J gene is TRBJ2-1, the V gene TRBV5-1, with D maybe TRBD2 (5 bases). The CDR3 length is 13 residues. The germline V gene has CDR1 SGHRS and CDR2 YFSETQ. V shed 7 bases and J shed 8 bases, with 16 bases lying between them. The CDR3 nucleotides read TGCGCCAGCTCTAACGGGATGCCCCATGAGCAGTTCTTC. Its translation is CASSNGMPHEQFF.

A remark on this clone: The junction departs from the called germline gene at one end, perhaps through a read error. The J gene is TRBJ2-3, the V gene TRBV9; 7 bases are shared with TRBD2. The germline gives CDR1 SGDLS, CDR2 YYNGEE. This CDR3 is built from 12 residues. The CDR3 region is CASSRETSPLHF. CDR3 bases: TGTGCCAGCAGCCGGGAGACTAGCCCGCTTCATTTT.

Here the CDR3 DNA reads TGTGCCAGCAGCGTACGCGGGGTGACTAATGAAAAACTGTTTTTT. Protein product: CASSVRGVTNEKLFF. The chain is built from TRBV9 and TRBJ1-4; D gene unclear. The CDR3 contains 15 residues. Trimming cost V 1 base and J 2 bases, with 9 bases left between them. The germline V gene encodes CDR1 SGDLS and CDR2 YYNGEE.

This clone turned up a few times. This chain uses TRBV5-5 with TRBJ1-1, with 8 bases identical to TRBD1. This CDR3 has 14 residues. Trimming removed 2 bases from V and 3 bases from J; junction bases left unmatched: 3. Germline-derived CDR1 and CDR2 are SGHKS and YYEKEE (reference sequence). The CDR3 DNA reads as TGTGCCAGCAGCTTCACAGGGGGATACACTGAAGCTTTCTTT. It encodes CASSFTGGYTEAFF.

The chain recombines TRBV6-2 or TRBV6-3 with TRBJ2-5; D ambiguous. Trimming took off 4 bases at V and 5 bases at J, with 8 bases between the two ends. The CDR3 is 12 residues long. Germline-derived CDR1 and CDR2 are MNHEY and SVGEGT. CDR3 sequence (DNA): TGTGCCAGCAGTTGGGCCGGCGAGACCCAGTACTTC. Translating gives CASSWAGETQYF.

This clone has a single count. This CDR3 is CASTNRVQETQYF. In nucleotides, the CDR3 is TGTGCCAGCACGAACAGGGTCCAAGAGACCCAGTACTTC. The genes are TRBV28 and TRBJ2-5; maybe TRBD1 (6 bases). Per germline, CDR1 MDHEN and CDR2 SYDVKM. The CDR3 is made up of 13 amino acids. V lost 7 bases to trimming and J lost 1 base, with 10 bases between them.

The chain joins TRBV7-9 to TRBJ1-4, with a possible D match to TRBD1 (5 bases). The CDR3 consists of 14 residues. Per the germline V gene, CDR1 is SEHNR and CDR2 is FQNEAQ (reference sequence). Trimming shortened V by 0 bases and J by 8 bases, and 10 bases separated the two germline ends. DNA of the CDR3: TGTGCCAGCAGCTTAGCCGGGGGTAGAGAAAAACTGTTTTTT. Protein sequence: CASSLAGGREKLFF.

Here the CDR3 reads CASSFTRGNYGYTF. DNA for the CDR3: TGTGCCAGCAGCTTCACCCGGGGGAACTATGGCTACACCTTC. This chain uses TRBV11-2 with TRBJ1-2, with D possibly being TRBD1 (5 bases). CDR1 and CDR2 from the germline V gene are SGHAT and FQNNGV. V lost 3 bases and J 2 bases, leaving 10 bases between the germline ends. The CDR3 extends over 14 amino acids. The full variable domain, completed using reference TRBV11-2 and TRBJ1-2, is EAGVAQSPRYKIIEKRQSVAFWCNPISGHATLYWYQQILGQGPKLLIQFQNNGVVDDSQLPKDRFSAERLKGVDSTLKIQPAKLEDSAVYLCASSFTRGNYGYTFGSGTRLTVV.